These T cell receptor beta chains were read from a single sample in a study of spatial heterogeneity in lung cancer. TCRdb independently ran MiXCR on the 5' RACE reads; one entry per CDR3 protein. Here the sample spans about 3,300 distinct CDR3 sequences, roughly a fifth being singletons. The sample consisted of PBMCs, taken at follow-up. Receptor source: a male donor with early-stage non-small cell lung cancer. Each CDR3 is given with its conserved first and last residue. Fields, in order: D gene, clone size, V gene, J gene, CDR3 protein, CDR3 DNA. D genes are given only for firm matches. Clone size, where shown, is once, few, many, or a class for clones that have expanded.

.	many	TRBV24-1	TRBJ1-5	CATRQGGESNQPQHF	TGTGCCACCAGACAGGGAGGAGAGAGCAATCAGCCCCAGCATTTT
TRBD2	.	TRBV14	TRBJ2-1	CASSPRVAGWESKLYNEQFF	TGTGCCAGCAGCCCCAGGGTAGCGGGGTGGGAATCTAAACTCTACAATGAGCAGTTCTTC
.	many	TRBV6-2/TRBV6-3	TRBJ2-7	CASSYVGTYEQYF	TGTGCCAGCAGTTACGTCGGGACCTACGAGCAGTACTTC
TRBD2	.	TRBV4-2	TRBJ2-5	CASSLSLGGTHQETQYF	TGTGCCAGCAGCCTTAGTTTGGGGGGGACCCACCAAGAGACCCAGTACTTC
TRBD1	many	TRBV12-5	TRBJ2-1	CASGIRDRGYRPNEQFF	TGTGCTAGTGGTATCAGGGACAGGGGATACCGGCCGAATGAGCAGTTCTTC
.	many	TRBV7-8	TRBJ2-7	CASSWTEGRGSYEQYF	TGTGCCAGCAGCTGGACCGAGGGACGGGGGTCCTACGAGCAGTACTTC
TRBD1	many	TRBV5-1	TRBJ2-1	CASSYDRENEQFF	TGCGCCAGCAGTTACGACAGGGAGAATGAGCAGTTCTTC
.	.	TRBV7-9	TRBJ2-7	CASSETDKVSYEQYF	TGTGCCAGCAGCGAGACAGACAAAGTCTCCTACGAGCAGTACTTC
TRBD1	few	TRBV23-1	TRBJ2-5	CASSQSPRGRQETQYF	TGCGCCAGCAGTCAATCCCCCAGGGGGCGACAAGAGACCCAGTACTTC
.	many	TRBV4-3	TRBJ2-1	CASSQGRIEGGYNEQFF	TGCGCCAGCAGCCAAGGTCGTATAGAGGGGGGGTACAATGAGCAGTTCTTC